The clone carrying this TCR beta chain was observed many times. The data originate from a study of early T cells in non-severe SARS-CoV-2 infection. One entry per CDR3 protein, called by TCRdb with MiXCR from the 5' RACE reads. The repertoire has 70,000 to 95,000 distinct CDR3 sequences, roughly 9.6% of them found once; the top ten carry 4.8%. The CDR3 has 18 amino acids. V shed 0 bases and J 0 bases; nucleotides not matched to a gene: 8. CDR1 is LNHNV and CDR2 is YYDKDF in the germline V gene (reference sequence). The receptor was isolated from an adult who was a healthcare worker with PCR-confirmed SARS-CoV-2 infection or an uninfected control (not recorded which). This chain joins TRBV15 and TRBJ2-3; TRBD2 matches 8 bases. The sequencing input was whole blood. As DNA, the CDR3 is TGTGCCACCAGCAGAGAAGCTAGCGGGTCACCTAGCACAGATACGCAGTATTTT. It is translated as CATSREASGSPSTDTQYF.